These 23 T cell receptor beta chains share one sample of origin, sequenced in a study of blood T cell repertoires in COVID-19. The repertoire was sequenced with immunoSEQ multiplex PCR; TCRdb's copy has only in-frame clones and lacks some. The sample records around 140,000 clones, 75% to 90% being singletons. Sequences were obtained from peripheral blood. The source is a human donor in a cohort sampled during active COVID-19.

This rearrangement joins TRBV20-1 to TRBJ2-3; D is undetermined. The V end lost 3 bases, the J end lost 0 bases, and 7 bases lay between the germline ends. Germline V lookup: CDR1 DFQATT, CDR2 SNEGSKA (reference sequence). The CDR3 has 13 amino acids. The CDR3 loop reads CSASPLSTDTQYF. The CDR3 DNA reads TGCAGTGCTAGTCCACTTAGCACAGATACGCAGTATTTT.

The chain is built from TRBV5-1 and TRBJ2-6, with a weak D call TRBD1 (6 bases). This CDR3 is 15 amino acids long. Germline-derived CDR1 and CDR2 are SGHRS and YFSETQ. V was shortened by 3 bases and J by 0 bases, with 7 bases between the two germline ends. The CDR3 coding sequence is TGCGCCAGCAGCTCACAGGGCTCTGGGGCCAACGTCCTGACTTTC. Protein product: CASSSQGSGANVLTF.

V usage is TRBV7-8 and J usage is TRBJ2-7, with 8 bases lining up with TRBD2. The CDR3 runs to 14 residues. Germline loops: CDR1 SGHVS, CDR2 FQNEAQ. After removal of 4 bases from V and 6 bases from J, the junction contained 8 bases not matched to a gene. CDR3 nucleotide sequence: TGTGCCAGCAGCTACACTGGACTAGCAGTCGAGCAGTACGTC. Its translation: CASSYTGLAVEQYV.

This clone has only a few counts. This chain links TRBV3-1 (or the pseudogene TRBV3-2) with TRBJ1-5; D ambiguous. The V gene lost 0 bases and the J gene lost 1 base, with 4 bases spanning the gap. Looked up from germline, CDR1 is LGHDT and CDR2 is YNNKEL (reference sequence). The CDR3 is 14 amino acids. The CDR3 loop reads CASSQDASNQPQHF. In DNA form, the CDR3 reads TGTGCCAGCAGCCAAGATGCGAGCAATCAGCCCCAGCATTTT.

This chain uses TRBV4-2 with TRBJ2-7; 11 bases are a match to TRBD2. V was clipped by 0 bases and J by 4 bases; unmatched bases: 14. The germline gives CDR1 LGHNA, CDR2 YNFKEQ. The CDR3 runs to 19 residues. This CDR3 is CASSQDFGSGGAFQYEQYF. The CDR3 bases are TGTGCCAGCAGCCAAGATTTTGGTAGCGGGGGGGCCTTTCAATACGAGCAGTACTTC.

The chain is built from TRBV18 and TRBJ1-1, with 9 bases aligning to TRBD1. Germline V CDR1 and CDR2: KGHSH, LQKENI. V lost 4 bases and J lost 3; bases outside the gene matches: 6. This CDR3 comprises 15 residues. The CDR3 protein is CASSQGQGSHTEAFF. CDR3 coding DNA: TGTGCCAGCTCACAGGGACAGGGTAGTCACACTGAAGCTTTCTTT.

The chain carries TRBV5-1 and TRBJ2-3, with TRBD2 matching 10 bases. The V and J ends lost 4 bases and 6 bases, in that order; junction bases with no gene match: 11. This CDR3 has 16 amino acids. CDR1 is SGHRS, CDR2 YFSETQ, per germline. This chain's CDR3 is CASSPNPSGRGDTQYF. In DNA form, the CDR3 reads TGCGCCAGCAGCCCCAACCCCAGCGGGAGGGGCGATACGCAGTATTTT. The full variable domain, its missing parts supplied by reference TRBV5-1 and TRBJ2-3, is KAGVTQTPRYLIKTRGQQVTLSCSPISGHRSVSWYQQTPGQGLQFLFEYFSETQRNKGNFPGRFSGRQFSNSRSEMNVSTLELGDSALYLCASSPNPSGRGDTQYFGPGTRLTVL.

The V and J genes are TRBV3-1 (or the pseudogene TRBV3-2) and TRBJ2-7; no clear D gene. The CDR3 contains 14 residues. V was pared by 0 bases and J by 0 bases, with 6 bases between. Germline V gives CDR1 LGHDT, CDR2 YNNKEL (reference sequence). CDR3: CASSQDWSSYEQYF. The CDR3 DNA sequence: TGTGCCAGCAGCCAAGACTGGAGCTCCTACGAGCAGTACTTC.

The rearrangement links TRBV5-1 to TRBJ2-7; no firm D call. This CDR3 has 14 residues. The germline V gene encodes CDR1 SGHRS and CDR2 YFSETQ. V was trimmed by 1 base and J by 0 bases, leaving 8 bases between them. The CDR3, as DNA: TGCGCCAGCAGCTTGAGGAGTAGCTCCTACGAGCAGTACTTC. Translation: CASSLRSSSYEQYF.

This clone was seen a single time. V usage is TRBV11-3 and J usage is TRBJ1-6; perhaps TRBD1 as D (5 bases). V lost 8 bases, J lost 8 bases, and 13 bases lay in between. This CDR3 region has 13 residues. The V gene's germline CDR1 is SGHNT and CDR2 YENEEA. CDR3 DNA: TGTGCCAGCCCCGGGACTCTAGATTCACCCCTCCACTTT. It specifies CASPGTLDSPLHF.

This chain links TRBV5-1 with TRBJ2-5; 7 bases fit TRBD2. V dropped 0 bases and J dropped 3; count of bases not matched to a gene: 2. Germline lookup yields CDR1 SGHRS and CDR2 YFSETQ. The length of the CDR3 is 14 residues. For the CDR3, the DNA is TGCGCCAGCAGCTTGGGGGCGGGGGAAGAGACCCAGTACTTC. Encoded protein: CASSLGAGEETQYF.

The chain carries TRBV18 and TRBJ1-2; D possibly corresponds to TRBD1 (5 bases). V was trimmed by 2 bases and J by 4 bases, leaving 11 bases between them. This CDR3 is 14 amino acids long. Per germline, CDR1 KGHSH and CDR2 LQKENI. The CDR3 DNA sequence: TGTGCCAGCTCACCAGGGACTGACTTCTATGGCTACACCTTC. This sequence encodes CASSPGTDFYGYTF.

V gene TRBV14 combines with J gene TRBJ2-2, with TRBD1 as a possible D gene (6 bases). V was clipped by 7 bases and J by 1 base, with 13 bases between them. CDR1 is SGHDN and CDR2 is FVKESK in the germline V gene. This CDR3 is 15 amino acids long. The DNA of the CDR3 is TGTGCCAGCACCGCTATGACAGGGAACACCGGGGAGCTGTTTTTT. Protein sequence: CASTAMTGNTGELFF.

This clone was observed once. The chain employs TRBV3-1 (or the pseudogene TRBV3-2) and TRBJ2-4; a possible D gene is TRBD2 (5 bases). The germline V and J ends were trimmed by 1 base and 0 bases, with 16 bases remaining between them. The CDR3 length is 18 residues. Germline CDR1 and CDR2: LGHDT and YNNKEL (reference sequence). This chain's CDR3 is CASSQGIPAEGAKNIQYF. In DNA, the CDR3 is TGTGCCAGCAGCCAAGGAATTCCGGCCGAGGGAGCCAAAAACATTCAGTACTTC.

This clone occurred a few times. The chain has TRBV6-5 and TRBJ1-3; 7 nucleotides match TRBD1. Trimming took 5 bases from V and 0 from J; bases not matched to a gene: 1. Germline V CDR1 and CDR2: MNHEY, SVGAGI. The CDR3 contains 14 residues. DNA for the CDR3: TGTGCCAGCAGTCGGGACAGCTCTGGAAACACCATATATTTT. Residues: CASSRDSSGNTIYF.

This chain joins TRBV5-1 and TRBJ2-7, with D possibly TRBD2 on 5 matching bases. Germline V gives CDR1 SGHRS, CDR2 YFSETQ. This CDR3 is built from 14 residues. Between the trimmed V and J ends, which lost 3 bases and 2 bases, there was a span of 12 bases. CDR3 sequence reads: CASSSAEGPYEQYF. CDR3 bases: TGCGCCAGCAGCTCCGCCGAGGGTCCCTACGAGCAGTACTTC.

V and J are TRBV5-4 and TRBJ1-2; TRBD1 agrees at 8 bases. CDR1 and CDR2 from the germline V gene are SGHNT and YYREEE (reference sequence). Trimming at V came to 5 bases and at J to 6 bases, leaving 9 bases not matched to a gene. This CDR3 contains 14 residues. The CDR3, as DNA: TGTGCCAGCAGTACGACAGGGGTTGTGCATGGCTACACCTTC. This encodes CASSTTGVVHGYTF. Full variable domain (outside the CDR3, taken from reference TRBV5-4 and TRBJ1-2): ETGVTQSPTHLIKTRGQQVTLRCSSQSGHNTVSWYQQALGQGPQFIFQYYREEENGRGNFPPRFSGLQFPNYSSELNVNALELDDSALYLCASSTTGVVHGYTFGSGTRLTVV.

The V call is TRBV28, the J call TRBJ2-3; 12 positions match TRBD2. This CDR3 has 15 amino acids. CDR1 MDHEN and CDR2 SYDVKM come from the germline V gene. The V and J ends lost 5 bases and 6 bases, in that order; junction bases with no gene match: 6. CDR3 amino acids: CASSDPSGGADTQYF. CDR3 DNA sequence: TGTGCCAGCAGTGACCCTAGCGGGGGGGCGGATACGCAGTATTTT.

The J gene is TRBJ2-3, the V gene TRBV21-1; whether TRBD2, the table's D call, matches the DNA was not checked. TRBV21-1 is designated a pseudogene. The CDR3 totals 16 residues. The CDR3 DNA is TGTGCCAGCAGCAAAGCGGGACTAGCGGGACAGGATACGCAGTATTTT. It codes for CASSKAGLAGQDTQYF.

The chain joins TRBV11-2 to TRBJ1-2; 10 bases line up with TRBD1. The V segment lost 1 base and the J segment 7 bases; nucleotides outside the gene matches: 3. The CDR3 is 14 residues long. The germline gives CDR1 SGHAT, CDR2 FQNNGV. CDR3 sequence (DNA): TGTGCCAGCAGCTTAGTCGGGACAGGGGCTGGCTACACCTTC. Encoded protein: CASSLVGTGAGYTF.

The gene calls are TRBV2 and TRBJ1-5, with 8 bases aligning to TRBD1. From germline, CDR1 is SNHLY and CDR2 FYNNEI. The CDR3 is 15 residues long. V was clipped by 5 bases and J by 7 bases; unmatched bases: 10. In DNA, the CDR3 is TGTGCCAGCAGTAAATATCAGGGGGCGCGGCAGCCCCAGCATTTT. Protein product: CASSKYQGARQPQHF.

This clone was counted only a few times. The genes are TRBV11-2 and TRBJ1-1, with a weak D call TRBD1 (6 bases). Germline V gene data show CDR1 as SGHAT and CDR2 as FQNNGV. The V and J ends lost 5 bases and 4 bases respectively, with 14 bases between them. CDR3 size: 14 residues. The CDR3 nucleotides read TGTGCCAGCAGCGGAGGGGGGGGGCCCACTGAAGCTTTCTTT. This encodes CASSGGGGPTEAFF.

The genes are TRBV30 and TRBJ1-2; 8 bases agree with TRBD1. Germline CDR1 is GTSNPN and CDR2 is SVGIG (reference sequence). CDR3 length: 15 residues. The V segment lost 7 bases and the J segment 3 bases; nucleotides outside the gene matches: 13. The CDR3 coding sequence is TGTGCCTCTCCTGGGCAGGGGGCGAGGGACTATGGCTACACCTTC. Translating gives CASPGQGARDYGYTF.